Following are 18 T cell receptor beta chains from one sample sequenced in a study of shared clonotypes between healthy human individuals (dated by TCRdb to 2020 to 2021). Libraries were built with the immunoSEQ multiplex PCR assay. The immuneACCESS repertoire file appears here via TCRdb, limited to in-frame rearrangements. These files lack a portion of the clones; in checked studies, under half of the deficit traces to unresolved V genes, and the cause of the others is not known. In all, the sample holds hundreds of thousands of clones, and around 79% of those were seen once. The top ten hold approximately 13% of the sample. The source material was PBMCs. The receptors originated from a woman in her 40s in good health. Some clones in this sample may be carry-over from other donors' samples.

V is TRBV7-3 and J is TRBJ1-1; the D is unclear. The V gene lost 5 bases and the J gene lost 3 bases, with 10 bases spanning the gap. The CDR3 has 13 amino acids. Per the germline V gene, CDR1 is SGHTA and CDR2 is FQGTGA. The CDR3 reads CASSLSTDTEAFF. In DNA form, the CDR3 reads TGTGCCAGCAGCCTCTCCACGGACACTGAAGCTTTCTTT.

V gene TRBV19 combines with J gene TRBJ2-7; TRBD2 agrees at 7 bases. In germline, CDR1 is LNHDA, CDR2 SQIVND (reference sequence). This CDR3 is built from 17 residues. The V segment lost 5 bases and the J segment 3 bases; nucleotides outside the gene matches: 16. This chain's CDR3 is CASSLGLAAPRDYEQYF. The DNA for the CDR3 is TGTGCCAGTAGTCTTGGGCTAGCGGCACCGAGGGACTACGAGCAGTACTTC.

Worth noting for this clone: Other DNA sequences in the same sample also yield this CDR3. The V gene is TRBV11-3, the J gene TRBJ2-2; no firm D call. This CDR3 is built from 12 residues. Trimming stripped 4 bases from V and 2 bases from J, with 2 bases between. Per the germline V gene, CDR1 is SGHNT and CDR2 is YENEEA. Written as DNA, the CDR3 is TGTGCCAGCAGCTCCAACACCGGGGAGCTGTTTTTT. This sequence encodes CASSSNTGELFF.

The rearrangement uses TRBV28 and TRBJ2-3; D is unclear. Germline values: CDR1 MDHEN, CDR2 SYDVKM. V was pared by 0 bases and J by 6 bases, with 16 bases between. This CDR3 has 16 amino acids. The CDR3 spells CASSLWGSEETDTQYF. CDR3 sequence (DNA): TGTGCCAGCAGTTTATGGGGCAGCGAGGAGACGGATACGCAGTATTTT.

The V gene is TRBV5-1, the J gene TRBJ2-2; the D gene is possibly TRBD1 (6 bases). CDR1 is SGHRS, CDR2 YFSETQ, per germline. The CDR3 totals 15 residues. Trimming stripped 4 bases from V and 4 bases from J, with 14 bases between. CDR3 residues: CASSISTGLTGELFF. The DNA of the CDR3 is TGCGCCAGCAGCATAAGTACAGGGCTCACCGGGGAGCTGTTTTTT.

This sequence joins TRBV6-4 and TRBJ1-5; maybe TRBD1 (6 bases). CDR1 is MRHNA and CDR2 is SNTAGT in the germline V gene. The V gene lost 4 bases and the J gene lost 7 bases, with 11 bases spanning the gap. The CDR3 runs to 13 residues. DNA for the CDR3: TGTGCCAGCAGTGCTGGGGGCGGGCAGCCCCAGCATTTT. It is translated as CASSAGGGQPQHF.

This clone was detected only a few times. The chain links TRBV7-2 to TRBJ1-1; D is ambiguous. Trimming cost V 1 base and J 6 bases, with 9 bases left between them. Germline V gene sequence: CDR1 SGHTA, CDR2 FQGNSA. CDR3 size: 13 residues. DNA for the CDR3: TGTGCCAGCAGCTTAGAGATAGGCGCTGAAGCTTTCTTT. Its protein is CASSLEIGAEAFF.

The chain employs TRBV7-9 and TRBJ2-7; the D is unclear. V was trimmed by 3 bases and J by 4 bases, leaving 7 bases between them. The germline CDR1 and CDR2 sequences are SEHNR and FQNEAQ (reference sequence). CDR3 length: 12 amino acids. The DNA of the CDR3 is TGTGCCAGCAGCTTTTCCGGGTACGAGCAGTACTTC. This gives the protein CASSFSGYEQYF.

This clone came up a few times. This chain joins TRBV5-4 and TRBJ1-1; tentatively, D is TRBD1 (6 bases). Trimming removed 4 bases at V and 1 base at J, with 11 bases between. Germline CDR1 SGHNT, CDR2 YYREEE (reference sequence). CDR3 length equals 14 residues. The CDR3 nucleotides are TGTGCCAGCAGCCGACAGGCGCCGAACACTGAAGCTTTCTTT. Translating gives CASSRQAPNTEAFF.

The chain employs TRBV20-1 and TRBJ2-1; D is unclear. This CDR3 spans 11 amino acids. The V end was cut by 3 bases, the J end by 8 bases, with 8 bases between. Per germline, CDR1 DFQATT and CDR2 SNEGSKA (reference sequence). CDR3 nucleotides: TGCAGTGCTAGGCGGACCTATGAGCAGTTCTTC. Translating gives CSARRTYEQFF.

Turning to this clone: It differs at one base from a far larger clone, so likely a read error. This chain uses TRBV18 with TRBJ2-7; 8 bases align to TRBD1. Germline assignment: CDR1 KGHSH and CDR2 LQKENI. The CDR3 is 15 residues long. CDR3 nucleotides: TGTGCCAGCCCACCAACCGGGACAGGTAAATACGAGCAGTACTTC. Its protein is CASPPTGTGKYEQYF.

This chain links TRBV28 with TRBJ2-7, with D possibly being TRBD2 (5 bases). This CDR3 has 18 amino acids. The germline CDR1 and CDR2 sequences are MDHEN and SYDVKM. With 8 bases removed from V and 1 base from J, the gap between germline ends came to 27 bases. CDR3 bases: TGTGCCAGCCCCCCCTCGGGGAGTACGACTCGGAAGTCCTACGAGCAGTACTTC. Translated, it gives CASPPSGSTTRKSYEQYF.

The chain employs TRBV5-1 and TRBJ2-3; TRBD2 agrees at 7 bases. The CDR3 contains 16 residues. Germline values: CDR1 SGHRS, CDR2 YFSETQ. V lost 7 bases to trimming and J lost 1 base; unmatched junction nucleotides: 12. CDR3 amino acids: CASGSGGFLGTDTQYF. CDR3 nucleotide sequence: TGCGCCAGCGGATCGGGAGGTTTTCTGGGCACAGATACGCAGTATTTT.

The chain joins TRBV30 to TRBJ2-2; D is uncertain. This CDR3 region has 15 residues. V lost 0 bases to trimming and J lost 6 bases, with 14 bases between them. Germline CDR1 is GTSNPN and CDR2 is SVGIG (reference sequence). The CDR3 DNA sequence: TGTGCCTGGAGTGTTTCGTTCGTAGGTTCCGGGGAGCTGTTTTTT. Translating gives CAWSVSFVGSGELFF.

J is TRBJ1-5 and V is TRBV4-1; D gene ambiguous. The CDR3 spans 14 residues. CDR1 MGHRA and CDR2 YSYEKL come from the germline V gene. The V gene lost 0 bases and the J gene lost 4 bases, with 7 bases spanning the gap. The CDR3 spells CASSQDQFNQPQHF. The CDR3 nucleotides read TGCGCCAGCAGCCAAGATCAGTTTAATCAGCCCCAGCATTTT.

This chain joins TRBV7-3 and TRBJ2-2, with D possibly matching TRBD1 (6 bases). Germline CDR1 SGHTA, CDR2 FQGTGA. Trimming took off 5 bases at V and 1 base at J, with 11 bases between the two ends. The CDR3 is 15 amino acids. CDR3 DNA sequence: TGTGCCAGCAGCCCCGGGACACAGAACACCGGGGAGCTGTTTTTT. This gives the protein CASSPGTQNTGELFF.

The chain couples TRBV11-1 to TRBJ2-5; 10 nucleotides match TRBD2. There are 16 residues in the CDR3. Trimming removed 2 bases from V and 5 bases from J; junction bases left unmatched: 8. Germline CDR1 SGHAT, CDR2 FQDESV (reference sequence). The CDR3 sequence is CASSLRTAGGVETQYF. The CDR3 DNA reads TGTGCCAGCAGCTTAAGAACAGCGGGAGGGGTGGAGACCCAGTACTTC.

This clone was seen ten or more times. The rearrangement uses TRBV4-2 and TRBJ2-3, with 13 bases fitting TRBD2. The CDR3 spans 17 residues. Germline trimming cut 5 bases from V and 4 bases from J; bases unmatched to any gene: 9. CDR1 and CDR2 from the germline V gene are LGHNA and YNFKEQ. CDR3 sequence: CASSWRTSGSRPDTQYF. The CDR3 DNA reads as TGTGCCAGCAGCTGGAGGACTAGCGGGAGCAGACCAGATACGCAGTATTTT.